The present TCR beta chain was sequenced within a study of CD8 T cells in Susac syndrome. Random hexamers were used to reverse transcribe roughly 0.5 to 1 ug of RNA. TCRdb re-called the immunoSEQ multiplex PCR reads through MiXCR, storing one row per CDR3 protein. The sample yields approximately 180,000 distinct CDR3 sequences, just under 95% seen once. The CDR3 is made up of 15 amino acids. V was clipped by 7 bases and J by 10 bases; unmatched bases: 13. Germline assignment: CDR1 DFQATT and CDR2 SNEGSKA (reference sequence). Patients with Susac syndrome met diagnostic criteria that were recently defined for definite or probable disease.

The TCR was taken from a human donor with Susac syndrome. Material for sequencing was CD4+ T cells from PBMCs. This chain connects TRBV20-1 to TRBJ2-1, with 13 bases identical to TRBD2. CDR3 bases: TGCAGTGGCACCCCTCCCAGGACTAGCGGGAGAGAGCAGTTCTTC. This gives the protein CSGTPPRTSGREQFF.